This section outlines one T cell receptor (beta chain) sequence together with its context. As yet, its antigen is unknown. CDR1 and CDR2 from the germline V gene are MNHNS and SASEGT. With 1 base removed from V and 1 base from J, the gap between germline ends came to 2 bases. This CDR3 comprises 13 residues. Method: immunoSEQ multiplex PCR; TCRdb's copy keeps in-frame clones and lacks some. The data contain about 8,600 clones, about 85% of them seen just once; the ten biggest clones take up 1.1%. The data were obtained in a study of blood T cell dynamics during melanoma immunotherapy. Study details: First-line therapy was either pembrolizumab or nivolumab with ipilimumab for metastatic melanoma.

Time point defined: week 3, after first cycle of checkpoint inhibitor. Disease control meant complete response, partial response or stable disease at 12 weeks. Patients had no prior systemic cancer treatment, immunosuppressants or other active cancers. Findings and caveats of the study: Unlike progressors, later disease-control patients had W3 repertoires gaining clonality or diversity.

This chain uses TRBV6-1 with TRBJ1-5; D gene uncertain. The receptor was isolated from a human donor with melanoma. The sequences come from blood, collected from a patient treated with checkpoint blockade. The CDR3 bases are TGTGCCAGCAGTGAAGGGAGCAATCAGCCCCAGCATTTT. This encodes CASSEGSNQPQHF.